Reported below is one TCR beta chain. Its antigen is undetermined. The data were taken from a study of OX40 agonist ivuxolimab in advanced cancers. Study-level results: In the 0.1-3.0 mg/kg groups, partial responders showed among the lowest expansion.

Assay: immunoSEQ multiplex PCR; the TCRdb copy retains only in-frame clones and omits some. The data contain approximately 70,000 clones, roughly 80% of them singletons. The CDR3 length is 14 residues. V lost 2 bases, J lost 2 bases, and 9 bases lay in between. Germline CDR1 reads SEHNR; CDR2 reads FQNEAQ (reference sequence). The V and J genes are TRBV7-9 and TRBJ1-2; D is uncertain. The sequences come from CD4+ or CD8+ T cells sorted from blood, collected in a trial of the OX40 agonist ivuxolimab. The receptor was derived from an adult with an advanced solid tumor such as melanoma, head and neck, liver or kidney cancer. The CDR3 sequence is CASSLNGPNYGYTF. In DNA form, the CDR3 reads TGTGCCAGCAGCTTAAACGGCCCGAACTATGGCTACACCTTC. Based on the CDR3 plus reference TRBV7-9 and TRBJ1-2, the full variable domain is DTGVSQNPRHKITKRGQNVTFRCDPISEHNRLYWYRQTLGQGPEFLTYFQNEAQLEKSRLLSDRFSAERPKGSFSTLEIQRTEQGDSAMYLCASSLNGPNYGYTFGSGTRLTVV.